What follows is one T cell receptor (beta chain) and its context. The data stem from a study of T cell responses to AZD1222 COVID-19 vaccine. The germline V and J ends were trimmed by 3 bases and 0 bases, with 19 bases remaining between them. Germline assignment: CDR1 SGHNT and CDR2 YYREEE (reference sequence). This CDR3 has 18 residues. Using immunoSEQ multiplex PCR, the repertoire was profiled, and TCRdb retains in-frame clones only, with some absent. The sample records around 180,000 clones, almost 95% being singletons. The input for sequencing was peripheral blood, taken on day 0 of AZD1222 vaccination. This sequence joins TRBV5-4 and TRBJ2-1; tentative D call: TRBD1 (6 bases). This sequence was found in an adult in good health. DNA of the CDR3: TGTGCCAGCAGCTGGGGGATGGGACACGAGTTCTCCTACAATGAGCAGTTCTTC. Residues: CASSWGMGHEFSYNEQFF.